This passage covers 15 T cell receptor beta chains from one sample sequenced in a study of OX40 agonist ivuxolimab in advanced cancers. TCRdb's copy holds only in-frame clones and misses some; the assay was immunoSEQ multiplex PCR. Of tens of thousands of clones listed, 80% to 90% are singletons. The sample was CD4+ or CD8+ T cells sorted from blood, taken in a trial of the OX40 agonist ivuxolimab. These receptors all come from an adult with an advanced solid tumor such as melanoma, head and neck, liver or kidney cancer.

In its sample, this clone is medium-sized. The V gene is TRBV19, the J gene TRBJ1-2, with D tentatively TRBD1 (5 bases). Deletions cut 5 bases from V and 4 bases from J, with 20 bases between. This CDR3 comprises 16 residues. Germline CDR1 is LNHDA and CDR2 is SQIVND (reference sequence). CDR3 loop: CASSSLTSGTAYGYTF. The DNA for the CDR3 is TGTGCCAGTAGTTCCCTCACATCAGGGACGGCCTATGGCTACACCTTC.

The V gene is TRBV11-2, the J gene TRBJ1-3; the match to TRBD1 covers 7 bases. Germline trimming cut 1 base from V and 2 bases from J; bases unmatched to any gene: 5. This CDR3 spans 16 amino acids. Germline loops: CDR1 SGHAT, CDR2 FQNNGV. CDR3 nucleotide sequence: TGTGCCAGCAGCTTAGGGCCCGGGACAGCTGGAAACACCATATATTTT. As protein: CASSLGPGTAGNTIYF.

This chain joins TRBV4-2 and TRBJ2-5; perhaps TRBD1 as D (9 bases). The germline V and J ends were trimmed by 7 bases and 5 bases, with 23 bases remaining between them. CDR3 size: 16 residues. Germline CDR1 LGHNA, CDR2 YNFKEQ. The CDR3 reads CASTGGTGNPRETQYF. CDR3 nucleotide sequence: TGTGCCAGCACGGGGGGGACAGGGAACCCCCGGGAGACCCAGTACTTC.

Concerning this clone: Because the CDR3 is missing its conserved closing phenylalanine or tryptophan, this is likely a read error. The chain recombines TRBV14 with TRBJ2-7; D is unresolved. This CDR3 region has 14 residues. Trimming stripped 1 base from V and 5 bases from J, with 12 bases between. Germline-derived CDR1 and CDR2 are SGHDN and FVKESK. CDR3 protein: CASSQVRSNDEQYL. The CDR3 DNA reads TGTGCCAGCAGCCAAGTCCGAAGCAATGACGAGCAGTACCTC.

The genes are TRBV19 and TRBJ1-5; 8 bases fit TRBD1. This CDR3 spans 16 amino acids. Losses at the gene ends were 4 bases for V and 2 bases for J; bases not matched to a gene: 7. Germline CDR1 and CDR2: LNHDA and SQIVND (reference sequence). In DNA, the CDR3 is TGTGCCAGTAGTACCCTCGGACAGGGAGGCAATCAGCCCCAGCATTTT. Translated, it gives CASSTLGQGGNQPQHF.

The gene calls are TRBV7-3 and TRBJ2-1; no reliable D call. V was cut by 1 base and J by 2 bases, with 9 bases left in between. The germline V gene encodes CDR1 SGHTA and CDR2 FQGTGA. This CDR3 contains 15 residues. CDR3 sequence: CASSLRPSAYNEQFF. CDR3 coding DNA: TGTGCCAGCAGCTTAAGGCCCTCGGCCTACAATGAGCAGTTCTTC.

The J gene is TRBJ2-6, the V gene TRBV7-8, with D possibly being TRBD1 (5 bases). Germline V gene lookup returns CDR1 SGHVS and CDR2 FQNEAQ. CDR3 length: 17 amino acids. V was shortened by 2 bases and J by 1 base, with 12 bases between the two germline ends. CDR3 DNA: TGTGCCAGCAGCTTACTAAGACAGCAATCTGGGGCCAACGTCCTGACTTTC. Translating it yields CASSLLRQQSGANVLTF.

This rearrangement joins TRBV27 to TRBJ1-2, with D tentatively TRBD1 (6 bases). Germline CDR1 and CDR2: MNHEY and SMNVEV (reference sequence). The length of the CDR3 is 18 residues. The V end was cut by 5 bases, the J end by 0 bases, with 22 bases between. CDR3 region: CASSRNILGGPANYGYTF. CDR3 sequence (DNA): TGTGCCAGCAGTCGTAACATCTTAGGGGGGCCAGCTAACTATGGCTACACCTTC.

CDR3 sequence reads: CASVPGLAGAGEQFF. CDR3 coding DNA: TGTGCCAGTGTACCGGGACTAGCGGGAGCAGGCGAGCAGTTCTTC. This rearrangement joins TRBV19 to TRBJ2-1; 14 nucleotides agree with TRBD2. The CDR3 runs 15 residues. CDR1 and CDR2 (germline): LNHDA, SQIVND (reference sequence). V lost 8 bases and J lost 10; bases outside the gene matches: 10. Looking up the rest from reference TRBV19 and TRBJ2-1 gives the full variable domain: DGGITQSPKYLFRKEGQNVTLSCEQNLNHDAMYWYRQDPGQGLRLIYYSQIVNDFQKGDIAEGYSVSREKKESFPLTVTSAQKNPTAFYLCASVPGLAGAGEQFFGPGTRLTVL.

This clone was picked up a small number of times. The rearrangement joins TRBV18 to TRBJ2-7; no firm D call. This CDR3 is built from 13 residues. Deletions cut 0 bases from V and 3 bases from J, with 6 bases between. In germline, CDR1 is KGHSH, CDR2 LQKENI. Here the CDR3 DNA reads TGTGCCAGCTCACCACCATCGGACTACGAGCAGTACTTC. This encodes CASSPPSDYEQYF.

The genes are TRBV9 and TRBJ1-2; D unclear. The CDR3 is 15 residues long. Germline CDR1 reads SGDLS; CDR2 reads YYNGEE. Trimming cost V 0 bases and J 4 bases, with 13 bases left between them. As DNA, the CDR3 is TGTGCCAGCAGCGTAGGGAGGTTGGATAGCTATGGCTACACCTTC. Amino acids: CASSVGRLDSYGYTF.

This chain links TRBV7-7 with TRBJ2-5, with D unresolved. Trimming left V 0 bases short and J 5 bases short, with 4 bases between. This CDR3 comprises 12 residues. CDR1 and CDR2 from the germline V gene are SSHAT and FNYEAQ (reference sequence). CDR3 protein: CASSLAGETQYF. The CDR3 nucleotides read TGTGCCAGCAGCTTAGCGGGGGAGACCCAGTACTTC.

The chain employs TRBV13 and TRBJ2-2; possible D gene TRBD1, 5 bases. CDR3 length: 16 amino acids. V gave up 5 bases and J gave up 0 bases, with 13 bases separating them. From germline, CDR1 is PRHDT and CDR2 FYEKMQ (reference sequence). The CDR3 loop reads CASSVRVFSNTGELFF. As DNA, the CDR3 is TGTGCCAGCAGCGTCAGGGTTTTCTCGAACACCGGGGAGCTGTTTTTT.

The chain carries TRBV6-5 and TRBJ1-2, with D hard to call. The CDR3 consists of 11 residues. Germline CDR1 MNHEY, CDR2 SVGAGI. The V end was cut by 7 bases, the J end by 1 base, with 4 bases between. The CDR3 bases are TGTGCCAGCAAGAATAACTATGGCTACACCTTC. Its translation is CASKNNYGYTF.

The CDR3 DNA is TGCGCCAGCAGTCTGCCCGGGGGTACTAGGGAAAAACTGTTTTTT. Translation gives CASSLPGGTREKLFF. The chain is built from TRBV23-1 and TRBJ1-4; a weak D match, TRBD1 (5 bases). TRBV23-1 is given ORF status, its function remaining uncertain. Trimming left V 4 bases short and J 8 bases short, with 17 bases between. CDR3 length: 15 residues.